Below, 6 T cell receptor beta chains from the same sample are listed, as sequenced in a study of control samples from healthy donors and cancer patients. The table came from immunoSEQ multiplex PCR; TCRdb's copy has only in-frame clones and leaves some out. The top ten clones hold 9.5% to 15% of a sample with 150,000 or so clones, 80% to 90% of them seen once. Specimen: blood. The receptors originated from a man aged 25-45 years in good health.

A few counts support this clone. This chain links TRBV27 with TRBJ1-5; D perhaps matches TRBD1 (6 bases). Germline V lookup: CDR1 MNHEY, CDR2 SMNVEV (reference sequence). Deletions cut 3 bases from V and 6 bases from J, with 15 bases between. The CDR3 length is 15 residues. The CDR3 coding sequence is TGTGCCAGCAGTTTTACGGGGGGGGGCAGTCAGCCCCAGCATTTT. It specifies CASSFTGGGSQPQHF.

This clone appeared a few times. V usage is TRBV18 and J usage is TRBJ1-1; maybe TRBD1 (5 bases). Germline V gene sequence: CDR1 KGHSH, CDR2 LQKENI. Trimming left V 2 bases short and J 3 bases short, with 7 bases between. This CDR3 has 13 amino acids. The CDR3 loop reads CASSPMGDTEAFF. DNA for the CDR3: TGTGCCAGCTCACCAATGGGGGACACTGAAGCTTTCTTT. Full variable domain (missing parts from reference TRBV18 and TRBJ1-1): NAGVMQNPRHLVRRRGQEARLRCSPMKGHSHVYWYRQLPEEGLKFMVYLQKENIIDESGMPKERFSAEFPKEGPSILRIQQVVRGDSAAYFCASSPMGDTEAFFGQGTRLTVV.

The V and J genes are TRBV12-3 or TRBV12-4 and TRBJ1-1; D is ambiguous. This CDR3 contains 12 residues. V dropped 4 bases and J dropped 5 bases, with 8 bases sitting between them. This CDR3 reads CASSSRVTEAFF. In DNA, the CDR3 is TGTGCCAGCAGTTCTAGGGTGACTGAAGCTTTCTTT.

The rearrangement joins TRBV2 to TRBJ2-7; TRBD2 matches 7 bases. Germline CDR1 reads SNHLY; CDR2 reads FYNNEI. Germline trimming cut 6 bases from V and 0 bases from J; bases unmatched to any gene: 8. The length of the CDR3 is 15 residues. CDR3 bases: TGTGCCAGCAGAGAGACTAGCTATAGCTCCTACGAGCAGTACTTC. This translates into CASRETSYSSYEQYF.

The rearrangement uses TRBV5-5 and TRBJ2-7; unclear D gene. With 3 bases removed from V and 0 bases from J, the gap between germline ends came to 13 bases. The germline V gene encodes CDR1 SGHKS and CDR2 YYEKEE (reference sequence). The length of the CDR3 is 15 residues. The CDR3 here is CASSSVPSGSYEQYF. CDR3 in DNA: TGTGCCAGCAGCTCGGTCCCCTCGGGCTCCTACGAGCAGTACTTC.

The CDR3 nucleotides read TGTGCCAGCAGTTTAGGGCAGAGTAGCAATCAGCCCCAGCATTTT. Encoded protein: CASSLGQSSNQPQHF. The chain has TRBV27 and TRBJ1-5; D call uncertain. The CDR3 runs 15 residues. Between the trimmed V and J ends, which lost 2 bases and 0 bases, there was a span of 8 bases. Germline CDR1 MNHEY, CDR2 SMNVEV (reference sequence).